A selection of T cell receptor beta chains follows, all from one sample in a study of cytomegalovirus exposure and HLA in healthy donors. Sequencing used immunoSEQ multiplex PCR; TCRdb keeps in-frame clones, though not all of them. Of some 130,000 clones detected, 79% appear once; the ten largest clones hold 6.5% to 7%. The sample was PBMCs. These receptors were taken from a man in his forties in good health and CMV-seropositive. CDR3s include the opening cysteine and the closing phenylalanine or tryptophan. The D gene is left open where the match is weak. The size field is filled for only some rows; it gives once, few, many or a size class.

V gene	CDR3 length	clone size	D gene	J gene	CDR3 protein	CDR3 DNA
TRBV23-1	16	.	.	TRBJ2-5	CASSQSRQGTMETQYF	TGCGCCAGCAGTCAATCAAGACAGGGGACTATGGAGACCCAGTACTTC
TRBV5-4	17	.	TRBD2	TRBJ2-7	CASSLEGLAGESYEQYF	TGTGCCAGCAGCCTGGAAGGACTAGCGGGAGAGTCCTACGAGCAGTACTTC
TRBV5-1	14	.	.	TRBJ2-7	CASSSPTGSYEQYF	TGCGCCAGCAGCTCCCCTACAGGTAGTTACGAGCAGTACTTC
TRBV9	15	.	.	TRBJ2-1	CASSRSGGPYNEQFF	TGTGCCAGCAGCCGAAGCGGAGGCCCCTACAATGAGCAGTTCTTC
TRBV5-4	14	few	.	TRBJ2-7	CASSALGDAREQYF	TGTGCCAGCAGCGCACTCGGTGACGCTAGGGAGCAGTACTTC
TRBV10-3	16	.	.	TRBJ2-1	CAIRPSVGSSYNEQFF	TGTGCCATCAGACCTAGCGTCGGAAGCTCCTACAATGAGCAGTTCTTC
TRBV7-3	16	.	TRBD2	TRBJ2-1	CASSISGAAVYNEQFF	TGTGCCAGCAGTATTAGCGGGGCCGCTGTGTACAATGAGCAGTTCTTC
TRBV6-1	13	.	TRBD2	TRBJ2-7	CASSVREDYEQYF	TGTGCCAGCAGTGTCCGGGAGGACTACGAGCAGTACTTC
TRBV7-2	15	few	TRBD2	TRBJ2-7	CASSFRTSGTYEQYF	TGTGCCAGCAGCTTTAGGACTAGCGGCACATACGAGCAGTACTTC
TRBV2	15	once	TRBD1	TRBJ2-1	CASSEQGQGADEQFF	TGTGCCAGCAGTGAACAGGGACAGGGGGCGGATGAGCAGTTCTTC
TRBV14	16	.	.	TRBJ1-2	CASSQDSGGGLYGYTF	TGTGCCAGCAGCCAAGATTCGGGCGGGGGCCTATATGGCTACACCTTC
TRBV5-1	17	.	TRBD2	TRBJ2-3	CASSLGGSGMSTDTQYF	TGCGCCAGCAGCTTGGGGGGTAGCGGGATGAGCACAGATACGCAGTATTTT
TRBV6-4	15	.	TRBD1	TRBJ1-6	CASSRDRGRNSPLHF	TGTGCCAGCAGCCGGGACAGGGGTCGGAATTCACCCCTCCACTTT
TRBV19	15	.	.	TRBJ2-4	CASSVGLLGKNIQYF	TGTGCCAGTAGTGTGGGCCTCTTAGGCAAAAACATTCAGTACTTC
TRBV7-8	13	.	.	TRBJ2-2	CASTHRVTGELFF	TGTGCCAGCACCCACCGCGTCACCGGGGAGCTGTTTTTT
TRBV18	14	.	.	TRBJ1-3	CASSPSPSGNTIYF	TGTGCCAGCTCACCGAGTCCGTCTGGAAACACCATATATTTT
TRBV28	14	once	.	TRBJ2-5	CASSRSGGWETQYF	TGTGCCAGCAGTCGCTCAGGGGGGTGGGAGACCCAGTACTTC
TRBV6-5	15	.	TRBD1	TRBJ1-1	CASSARTGGATEAFF	TGTGCCAGCAGTGCCAGGACAGGGGGCGCCACTGAAGCTTTCTTT
TRBV14	12	.	.	TRBJ1-6	CASSQDLRVFHF	TGTGCCAGCAGCCAAGATTTGAGAGTGTTCCACTTT
TRBV7-9	14	.	.	TRBJ1-3	CASSLLNSGNTIYF	TGTGCCAGCAGCCTACTTAACTCTGGAAACACCATATATTTT
TRBV7-9	13	once	.	TRBJ2-7	CSSSLPGSYEQYF	TGTTCCAGCAGCTTACCGGGCTCCTACGAGCAGTACTTC
TRBV6-1	14	.	TRBD2	TRBJ2-7	CASSGGSFPYEQYF	TGTGCCAGCAGCGGGGGGTCGTTCCCCTACGAGCAGTACTTC
TRBV5-4	20	.	TRBD1	TRBJ2-3	CASSPGTGRGRRGITDTQYF	TGTGCCAGCAGCCCCGGGACAGGGAGGGGAAGGAGGGGAATTACAGATACGCAGTATTTT
TRBV5-1	18	few	TRBD2	TRBJ2-7	CASSIPGTSGPGTYEQYF	TGCGCCAGCAGTATACCAGGGACTAGCGGCCCCGGAACCTACGAGCAGTACTTC
TRBV18	14	.	TRBD2	TRBJ2-7	CASSPSGGLYEQYF	TGTGCCAGCTCACCGTCGGGGGGGCTATACGAGCAGTACTTC
TRBV25-1	13	.	.	TRBJ1-1	CASRGRTVSEAFF	TGTGCCAGCAGAGGCCGGACAGTCAGTGAAGCTTTCTTT
TRBV30	13	.	TRBD2	TRBJ2-7	CAGTSGRRYEQYF	TGTGCCGGAACTAGCGGGAGACGGTACGAGCAGTACTTC
TRBV28	11	.	.	TRBJ2-1	CASRLYDEQFF	TGTGCCAGCAGACTTTACGATGAGCAGTTCTTC
TRBV7-6	15	.	TRBD1	TRBJ2-3	CASSLRQGDTDTQYF	TGTGCCAGCAGCTTACGACAGGGGGACACAGATACGCAGTATTTT
TRBV25-1	12	.	TRBD1	TRBJ1-1	CASSELQGGAFF	TGTGCCAGCAGTGAATTACAGGGGGGAGCTTTCTTT
TRBV27	15	.	.	TRBJ1-5	CASSLSRQGTQPQHF	TGTGCCAGCAGTTTATCTCGTCAGGGGACACAGCCCCAGCATTTT
TRBV19	16	.	.	TRBJ1-2	CASSIEGYRSNYGYTF	TGTGCCAGTAGTATAGAAGGCTACAGATCCAACTATGGCTACACCTTC
TRBV28	15	.	.	TRBJ1-3	CASSFQGLSGNTIYF	TGTGCCAGCAGTTTTCAGGGTCTCTCTGGAAACACCATATATTTT
TRBV19	15	.	.	TRBJ1-5	CASSLRDTRNQPQHF	TGTGCCAGTAGTCTAAGGGACACACGCAATCAGCCCCAGCATTTT
TRBV28	16	.	.	TRBJ1-3	CASSFLGGHSGNTIYF	TGTGCCAGCAGTTTTTTGGGCGGACACTCTGGAAACACCATATATTTT
TRBV4-1	19	.	TRBD2	TRBJ2-3	CASSQPQGRAGGSADTQYF	TGCGCCAGCAGCCAACCGCAAGGGAGGGCCGGAGGGAGCGCAGATACGCAGTATTTT
TRBV6-6	16	.	.	TRBJ2-3	CASSYSTGTATDTQYF	TGTGCCAGCAGTTACTCGACCGGGACTGCCACAGATACGCAGTATTTT
TRBV5-4	15	.	.	TRBJ2-3	CASSLVGGLTDTQYF	TGTGCCAGCAGCTTGGTTGGGGGGTTGACAGATACGCAGTATTTT
TRBV5-6	12	few	.	TRBJ2-7	CASSLAIHEQYF	TGTGCCAGCAGCTTGGCCATCCACGAGCAGTACTTC
TRBV7-8	14	.	TRBD1	TRBJ2-7	CASSLPRTGDEQYF	TGTGCCAGCAGCTTACCCAGGACAGGGGACGAGCAGTACTTC
TRBV4-1	13	few	.	TRBJ2-7	CASSHQGNYEQYF	TGCGCCAGCAGCCACCAGGGGAACTACGAGCAGTACTTC